The clone carrying this TCR beta chain was counted many times. This specimen belongs to a study of CD4 and CD8 cells across lung adenocarcinoma regions. Germline values: CDR1 SGHRS, CDR2 YFSETQ. The CDR3 has 14 amino acids. Trimming removed 0 bases at V and 6 bases at J, with 10 bases between. Samples came from patients with localized non-small cell lung adenocarcinoma. TCRdb fed the PCR reads into MiXCR, producing one record per CDR3 protein. Here the sample spans under 20,000 distinct CDR3 sequences, around 50% being singletons. Sequencing was done on a sample of CD8+ T cells from the margin of a lung tumor. The source of this sequence is a male donor with lung adenocarcinoma. The CD4 and CD8 labels of this study may be unreliable. V and J are TRBV5-1 and TRBJ2-1; tentatively, D is TRBD1 or TRBD2 (5 bases each). The CDR3 DNA follows: TGCGCCAGCAGCTTGGCTGGGGGTGGCAATGAGCAGTTCTTC. The encoded protein is CASSLAGGGNEQFF.